Listed below are T cell receptor beta chains from one sample, sequenced in a study of shared clonotypes between healthy human individuals. Using immunoSEQ multiplex PCR, the repertoire was profiled, and TCRdb retains in-frame clones only, with some absent. This sample has approximately 2,000,000 clones, with 80% to 95% found just once. Sample: naive CD4+ T cells from PBMCs. These receptors all stem from a man between 18 and 35 years old in good health. Some clones in this sample may be carry-over from other donors' samples. CDR3s include the opening cysteine and the closing phenylalanine or tryptophan. The D gene is left open where the match is weak. A clone size is listed for some rows: how often the clone was seen (once, few, many), or a class if it is expanded.

cdr3_nt: TGTGCCATCAACGCAGGGATCCAGTACGAGCAGTACTTC; cdr3_aa: CAINAGIQYEQYF; j_call: TRBJ2-7; clone_size: .; v_call: TRBV10-3; d_call: .
cdr3_nt: TGTGCCAGCAGTATCCCAGCGGGTCAAGAGACCCAGTACTTC; cdr3_aa: CASSIPAGQETQYF; j_call: TRBJ2-5; clone_size: .; v_call: TRBV28; d_call: .
cdr3_nt: TGTGCCATAAAGCCGGGACAGAGACTTGGGGGGCGGTACAATGAGCAGTTCTTC; cdr3_aa: CAIKPGQRLGGRYNEQFF; j_call: TRBJ2-1; clone_size: .; v_call: TRBV10-3; d_call: .
cdr3_nt: TGCGCCAGCAGCTTGACAGATCTTAGAAAGACCCAGTACTTC; cdr3_aa: CASSLTDLRKTQYF; j_call: TRBJ2-5; clone_size: .; v_call: TRBV5-1; d_call: .
cdr3_nt: TGTGCCAGCTCACCAACAGAAATCTCTGGAAACACCATATATTTT; cdr3_aa: CASSPTEISGNTIYF; j_call: TRBJ1-3; clone_size: .; v_call: TRBV18; d_call: .
cdr3_nt: TGTGCCTGGAGTGTAGGGACAGGGGGCTTCTACGAGCAGTACTTC; cdr3_aa: CAWSVGTGGFYEQYF; j_call: TRBJ2-7; clone_size: .; v_call: TRBV30; d_call: TRBD1
cdr3_nt: TGCGCCAGCAGCTTGGCCGAGACCGGAAACACCATATATTTT; cdr3_aa: CASSLAETGNTIYF; j_call: TRBJ1-3; clone_size: .; v_call: TRBV5-1; d_call: .
cdr3_nt: TGTGCCAGCAGCGCCGTTTTCGGGGCAGAGCAGTTCTTC; cdr3_aa: CASSAVFGAEQFF; j_call: TRBJ2-1; clone_size: .; v_call: TRBV7-2; d_call: .
cdr3_nt: TGTGCCAGCAGCCCCTCGACAGCAAACACTGAAGCTTTCTTT; cdr3_aa: CASSPSTANTEAFF; j_call: TRBJ1-1; clone_size: few; v_call: TRBV6-4; d_call: .
cdr3_nt: TGTGCCAGCAGCCCCGGGGGGTTAGCGGGAGCCAGCAACACCGGGGAGCTGTTTTTT; cdr3_aa: CASSPGGLAGASNTGELFF; j_call: TRBJ2-2; clone_size: .; v_call: TRBV11-3; d_call: TRBD2
cdr3_nt: TGTGCCGGACCCCGCGGGTATGATGGTGGCACTGAAGCTTTCTTT; cdr3_aa: CAGPRGYDGGTEAFF; j_call: TRBJ1-1; clone_size: .; v_call: TRBV21-1; d_call: .
cdr3_nt: TGTGCCAGCTCACGGGGCTCGAGGGACGGCAATCAGCCCCAGCATTTT; cdr3_aa: CASSRGSRDGNQPQHF; j_call: TRBJ1-5; clone_size: .; v_call: TRBV18; d_call: .
cdr3_nt: TGTGCCAGCAGTTTAAGGAGCGGGTACGGGGCCCAGTACTTC; cdr3_aa: CASSLRSGYGAQYF; j_call: TRBJ2-5; clone_size: .; v_call: TRBV27; d_call: .
cdr3_nt: TGTGCCTGGAGCCCGGACAGGGGCCATGGCTACACCTTC; cdr3_aa: CAWSPDRGHGYTF; j_call: TRBJ1-2; clone_size: few; v_call: TRBV30; d_call: TRBD1
cdr3_nt: TGTGCCAGCAGCGTAGGGGGGACTAGGGACAATGAGCAGTTCTTC; cdr3_aa: CASSVGGTRDNEQFF; j_call: TRBJ2-1; clone_size: .; v_call: TRBV9; d_call: TRBD2
cdr3_nt: TGCAGCGTTGAAGGCCAGAGCTACGAGCAGTACTTC; cdr3_aa: CSVEGQSYEQYF; j_call: TRBJ2-7; clone_size: .; v_call: TRBV29-1; d_call: .
cdr3_nt: TGTGCCAGCAGTTTATACAGGGAGGCTACCTACGAGCAGTACTTC; cdr3_aa: CASSLYREATYEQYF; j_call: TRBJ2-7; clone_size: .; v_call: TRBV27; d_call: .
cdr3_nt: TGTGCCAGCAGCTTAGTAGCCCCAGGGATAGCTAACTATGGCTACACCTTC; cdr3_aa: CASSLVAPGIANYGYTF; j_call: TRBJ1-2; clone_size: .; v_call: TRBV7-6; d_call: .
cdr3_nt: TGTGCCAGCAGTTGGGGACAGGCGTACGAGCAGTACTTC; cdr3_aa: CASSWGQAYEQYF; j_call: TRBJ2-7; clone_size: .; v_call: TRBV28; d_call: TRBD1